A single T cell receptor beta chain is shown here with its context. Antigen: not known. This record comes from a study of T cell responses to AZD1222 COVID-19 vaccine. The study's findings and limits: Sampled repertoires all dated from after the peak T cell response. Just a handful of AZD1222 recipients were seropositive at baseline. White British ancestry dominated among donors, who included more females, and clonal diversity was possibly underestimated. Unmutated regions of variants are reportedly targeted by nearly half of spike-specific TCRs.

The V end lost 5 bases, the J end lost 6 bases, and 8 bases lay between the germline ends. The CDR3 totals 12 residues. Germline CDR1 and CDR2: MNHEY and SVGAGI. The method was immunoSEQ multiplex PCR; TCRdb's version includes in-frame clones alone and lacks a portion of them. Of more than 95,000 clones listed, more than 70% were seen once; the top ten hold about 9.7%. The input for sequencing was peripheral blood, taken on day 0 of AZD1222 vaccination. This TCR came from an adult in good health. J is TRBJ2-1 and V is TRBV6-5; D is unclear. CDR3 in amino acids: CASSPTINEQFF. DNA for the CDR3: TGTGCCAGCAGTCCGACGATCAATGAGCAGTTCTTC.